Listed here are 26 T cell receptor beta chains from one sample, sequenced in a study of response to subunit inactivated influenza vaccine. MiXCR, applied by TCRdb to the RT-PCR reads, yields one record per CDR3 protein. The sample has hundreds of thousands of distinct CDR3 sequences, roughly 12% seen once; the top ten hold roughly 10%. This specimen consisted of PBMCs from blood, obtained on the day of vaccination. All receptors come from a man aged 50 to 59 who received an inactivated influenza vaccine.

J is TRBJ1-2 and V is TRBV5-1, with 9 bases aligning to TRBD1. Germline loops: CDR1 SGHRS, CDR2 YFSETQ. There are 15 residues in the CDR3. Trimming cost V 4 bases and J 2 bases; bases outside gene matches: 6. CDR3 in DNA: TGCGCCAGCAGCCAGACCGGACAGGGGAACTATGGCTACACCTTC. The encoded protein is CASSQTGQGNYGYTF.

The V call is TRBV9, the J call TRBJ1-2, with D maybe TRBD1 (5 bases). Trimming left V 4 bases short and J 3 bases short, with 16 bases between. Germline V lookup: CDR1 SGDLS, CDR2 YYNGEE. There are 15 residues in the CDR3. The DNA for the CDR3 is TGTGCCAGCAGCCCTGCCCATGGAGGGGACTATGGCTACACCTTC. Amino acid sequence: CASSPAHGGDYGYTF.

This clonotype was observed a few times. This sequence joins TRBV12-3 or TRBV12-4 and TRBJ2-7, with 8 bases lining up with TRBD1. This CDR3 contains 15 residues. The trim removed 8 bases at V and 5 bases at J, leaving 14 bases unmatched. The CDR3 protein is CASAWGQGATNEQYF. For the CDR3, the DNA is TGTGCCAGCGCATGGGGGCAGGGGGCAACAAACGAGCAGTACTTC.

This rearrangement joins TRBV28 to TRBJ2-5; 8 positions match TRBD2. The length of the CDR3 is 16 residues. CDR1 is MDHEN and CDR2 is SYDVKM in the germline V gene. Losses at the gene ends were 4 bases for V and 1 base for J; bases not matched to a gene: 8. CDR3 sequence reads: CASSSPYTSGQETQYF. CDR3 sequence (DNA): TGTGCCAGCAGTTCCCCCTACACTAGCGGCCAAGAGACCCAGTACTTC.

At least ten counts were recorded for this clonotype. CDR3 amino acids: CASSQDRGPGGYTF. The CDR3 nucleotides are TGCGCCAGCAGCCAAGATCGGGGGCCGGGCGGCTACACCTTC. The chain couples TRBV4-3 to TRBJ1-2; D is possibly TRBD1 (6 bases). The V gene lost 0 bases and the J gene lost 8 bases, with 13 bases spanning the gap. Looked up from germline, CDR1 is LGHNA and CDR2 is YSLEER. This CDR3 has 14 amino acids.

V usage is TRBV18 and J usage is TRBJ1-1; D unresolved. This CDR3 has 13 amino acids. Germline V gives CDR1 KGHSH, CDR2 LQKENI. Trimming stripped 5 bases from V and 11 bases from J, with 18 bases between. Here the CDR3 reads CASSRTTNVPAFF. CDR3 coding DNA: TGTGCCAGCTCAAGGACCACAAACGTCCCGGCTTTCTTT.

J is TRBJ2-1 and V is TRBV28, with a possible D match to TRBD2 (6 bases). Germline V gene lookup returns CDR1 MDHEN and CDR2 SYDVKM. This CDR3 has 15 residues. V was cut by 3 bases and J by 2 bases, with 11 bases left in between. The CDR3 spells CASSFLEGPYNEQFF. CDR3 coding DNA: TGTGCCAGCAGTTTCTTGGAGGGCCCCTACAATGAGCAGTTCTTC.

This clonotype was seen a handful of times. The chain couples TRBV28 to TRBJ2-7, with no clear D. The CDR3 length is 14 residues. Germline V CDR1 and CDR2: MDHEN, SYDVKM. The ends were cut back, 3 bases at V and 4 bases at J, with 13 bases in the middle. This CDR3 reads CASSFLRKRYEQYF. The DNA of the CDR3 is TGTGCCAGCAGTTTTCTGCGAAAAAGGTACGAGCAGTACTTC.

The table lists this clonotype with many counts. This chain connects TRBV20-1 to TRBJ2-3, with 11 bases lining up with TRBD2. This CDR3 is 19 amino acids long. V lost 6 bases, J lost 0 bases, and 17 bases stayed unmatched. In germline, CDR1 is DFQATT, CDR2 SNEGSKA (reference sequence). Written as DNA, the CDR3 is TGCAGTGCAGCACCCGAGATAGCGGGGGGGTTAAGAAGCACAGATACGCAGTATTTT. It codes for CSAAPEIAGGLRSTDTQYF.

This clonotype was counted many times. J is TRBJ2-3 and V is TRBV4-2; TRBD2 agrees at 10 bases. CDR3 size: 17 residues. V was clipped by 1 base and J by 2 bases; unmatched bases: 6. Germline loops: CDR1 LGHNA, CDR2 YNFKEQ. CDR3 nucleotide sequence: TGTGCCAGCAGCCAAGGAGCTAGCGGGGGCCCCACAGATACGCAGTATTTT. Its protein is CASSQGASGGPTDTQYF.

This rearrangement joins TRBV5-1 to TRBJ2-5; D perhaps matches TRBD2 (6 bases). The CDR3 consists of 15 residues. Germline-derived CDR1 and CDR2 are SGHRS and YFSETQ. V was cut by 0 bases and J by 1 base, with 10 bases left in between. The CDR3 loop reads CASSLDGGTQETQYF. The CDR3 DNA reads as TGCGCCAGCAGCTTGGATGGGGGGACCCAAGAGACCCAGTACTTC.

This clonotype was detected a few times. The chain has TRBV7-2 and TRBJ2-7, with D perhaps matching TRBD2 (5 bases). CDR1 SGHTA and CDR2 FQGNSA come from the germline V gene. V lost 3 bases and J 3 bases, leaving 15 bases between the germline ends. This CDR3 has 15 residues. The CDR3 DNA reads TGTGCCAGCAGCTTGAGCGGAAAAGGGAACTACGAGCAGTACTTC. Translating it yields CASSLSGKGNYEQYF.

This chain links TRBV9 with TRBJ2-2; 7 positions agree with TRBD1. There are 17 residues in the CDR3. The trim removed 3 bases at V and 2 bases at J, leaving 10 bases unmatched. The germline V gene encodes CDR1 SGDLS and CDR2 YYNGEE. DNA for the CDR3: TGTGCCAGCAGCGGAGGCTCTTGGGACAGTAACACCGGGGAGCTGTTTTTT. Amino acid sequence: CASSGGSWDSNTGELFF.

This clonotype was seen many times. The CDR3: CASSRGRGLSDTQYF. The DNA of the CDR3 is TGTGCCAGCAGCCGAGGCAGGGGACTTTCCGATACGCAGTATTTT. This sequence joins TRBV3-1 and TRBJ2-3; D possibly uses TRBD1 or TRBD2 (6 bases each). With 4 bases removed from V and 6 bases from J, the gap between germline ends came to 17 bases. The length of the CDR3 is 15 residues. CDR1 and CDR2 from the germline V gene are LGHDT and YNNKEL (reference sequence).

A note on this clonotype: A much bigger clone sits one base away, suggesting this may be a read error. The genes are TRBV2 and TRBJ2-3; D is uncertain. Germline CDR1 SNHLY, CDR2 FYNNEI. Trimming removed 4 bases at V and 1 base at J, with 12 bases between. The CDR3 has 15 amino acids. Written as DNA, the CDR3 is TGTGCCAGCAGTGGGTGGGTATGGGGCACAGATACGCAGTATTTT. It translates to CASSGWVWGTDTQYF.

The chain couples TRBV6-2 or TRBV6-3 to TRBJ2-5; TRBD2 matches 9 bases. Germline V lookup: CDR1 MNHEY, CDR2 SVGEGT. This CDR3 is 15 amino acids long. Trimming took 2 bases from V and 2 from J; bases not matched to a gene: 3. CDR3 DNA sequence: TGTGCCAGCAGTTACGCTAGCGGGGATCAAGAGACCCAGTACTTC. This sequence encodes CASSYASGDQETQYF.

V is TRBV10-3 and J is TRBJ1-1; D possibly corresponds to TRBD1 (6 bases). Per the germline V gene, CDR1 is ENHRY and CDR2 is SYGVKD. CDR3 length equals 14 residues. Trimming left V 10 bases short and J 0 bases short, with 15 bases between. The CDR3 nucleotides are TGTGCCACGGTCGGGGGGACAATGAACACTGAAGCTTTCTTT. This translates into CATVGGTMNTEAFF.

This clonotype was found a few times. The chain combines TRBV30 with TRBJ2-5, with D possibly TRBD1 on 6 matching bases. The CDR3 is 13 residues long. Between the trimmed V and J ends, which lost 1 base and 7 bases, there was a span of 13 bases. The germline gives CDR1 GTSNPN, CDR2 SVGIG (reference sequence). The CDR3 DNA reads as TGTGCCTGGAGTGGGTGGACAGAAGGGACCCAGTACTTC. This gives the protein CAWSGWTEGTQYF.

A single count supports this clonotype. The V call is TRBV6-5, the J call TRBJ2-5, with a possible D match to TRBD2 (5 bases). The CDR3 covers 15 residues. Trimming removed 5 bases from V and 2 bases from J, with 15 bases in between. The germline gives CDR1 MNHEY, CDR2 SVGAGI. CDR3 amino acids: CASSTTLGAQETQYF. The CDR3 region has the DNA TGTGCCAGCAGTACTACGTTGGGAGCTCAAGAGACCCAGTACTTC.

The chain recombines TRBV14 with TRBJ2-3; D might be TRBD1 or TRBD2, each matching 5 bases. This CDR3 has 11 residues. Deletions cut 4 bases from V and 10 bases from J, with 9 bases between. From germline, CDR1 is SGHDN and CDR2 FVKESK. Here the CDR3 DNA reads TGTGCCAGCAGCCCGGGGCGTTCGCAGTATTTT. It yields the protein CASSPGRSQYF.

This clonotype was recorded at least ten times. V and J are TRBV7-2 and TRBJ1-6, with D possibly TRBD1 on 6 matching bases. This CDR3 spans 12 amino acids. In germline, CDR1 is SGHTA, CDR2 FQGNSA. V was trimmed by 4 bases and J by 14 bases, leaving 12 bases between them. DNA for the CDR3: TGTGCCAGCAGCTATACAGGGAGGGCCCTCCACTTT. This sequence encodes CASSYTGRALHF. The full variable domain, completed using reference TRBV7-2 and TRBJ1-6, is GAGVSQSPSNKVTEKGKDVELRCDPISGHTALYWYRQSLGQGLEFLIYFQGNSAPDKSGLPSDRFSAERTGGSVSTLTIQRTQQEDSAVYLCASSYTGRALHFGNGTRLTVT.

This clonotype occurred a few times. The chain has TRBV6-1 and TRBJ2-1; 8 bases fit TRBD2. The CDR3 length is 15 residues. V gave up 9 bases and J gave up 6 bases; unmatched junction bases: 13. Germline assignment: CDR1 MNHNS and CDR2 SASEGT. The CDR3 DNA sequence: TGTGCCAGTTGGGTGGGGAGCGGGAGATCCAATGAGCAGTTCTTC. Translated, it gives CASWVGSGRSNEQFF.

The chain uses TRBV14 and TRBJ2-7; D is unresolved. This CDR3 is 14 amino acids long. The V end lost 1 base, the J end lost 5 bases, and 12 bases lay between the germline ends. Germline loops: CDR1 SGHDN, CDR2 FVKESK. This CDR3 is CASSQVLGVHEQYF. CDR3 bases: TGTGCCAGCAGCCAAGTTCTGGGCGTCCACGAGCAGTACTTC.

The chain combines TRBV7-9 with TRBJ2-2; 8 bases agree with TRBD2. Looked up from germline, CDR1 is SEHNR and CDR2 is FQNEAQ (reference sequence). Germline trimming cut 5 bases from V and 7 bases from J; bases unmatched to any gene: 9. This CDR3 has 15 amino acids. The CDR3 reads CASSGNSGKVGELFF. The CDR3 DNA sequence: TGTGCCAGCAGCGGGAATAGCGGGAAGGTCGGGGAGCTGTTTTTT.

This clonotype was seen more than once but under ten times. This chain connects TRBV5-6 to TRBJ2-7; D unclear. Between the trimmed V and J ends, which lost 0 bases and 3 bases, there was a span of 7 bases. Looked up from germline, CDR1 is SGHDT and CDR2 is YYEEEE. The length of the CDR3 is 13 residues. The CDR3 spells CASSLAIGYEQYF. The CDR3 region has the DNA TGTGCCAGCAGCTTGGCCATCGGCTACGAGCAGTACTTC.

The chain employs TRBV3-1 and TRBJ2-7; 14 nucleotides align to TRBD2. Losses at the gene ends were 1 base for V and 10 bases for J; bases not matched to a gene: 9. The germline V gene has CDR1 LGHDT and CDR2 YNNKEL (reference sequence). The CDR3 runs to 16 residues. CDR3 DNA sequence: TGTGCCAGCAGCCAAGGGGTTGGGACTAGCGGGGGTCGTCAGTACTTC. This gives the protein CASSQGVGTSGGRQYF.